This is a list of T cell receptor beta chains from one sample in a study of blood T cell repertoires in COVID-19. Using immunoSEQ multiplex PCR, the repertoire was profiled, and TCRdb retains in-frame clones only, with some absent. The sample lists about 69,000 clones; over 75% were seen once. The sample was peripheral blood. The source of these receptors is an elderly man with acute or convalescent COVID-19. Both conserved end residues are part of each CDR3. The D gene is left open where the match is weak. A row's size may be missing; if present it is once, few, many or a size class.

NA,NA,TRBV9,TRBJ1-6,CASSPRHFSSYNSPLHF,TGTGCCAGCAGCCCGAGGCACTTCAGCTCCTATAATTCACCCCTCCACTTT
NA,NA,TRBV14,TRBJ1-6,CASSLTGGNSPLHF,TGTGCCAGCAGCCTGACAGGAGGCAATTCACCCCTCCACTTT
TRBD2,NA,TRBV24-1,TRBJ2-3,CATSATSGRRRGTQYF,TGTGCCACCAGTGCTACTAGCGGGAGACGGCGGGGTACGCAGTATTTT
TRBD1,NA,TRBV30,TRBJ1-1,CAWSVQGGNTEAFF,TGTGCCTGGAGTGTACAGGGGGGGAACACTGAAGCTTTCTTT
TRBD1,NA,TRBV18,TRBJ1-1,CASSLSGQLNTEAFF,TGTGCCAGCTCCCTATCGGGACAGTTGAACACTGAAGCTTTCTTT
TRBD2,NA,TRBV10-3,TRBJ2-3,CAISDGGFEGLAGVDTQYF,TGTGCCATCAGTGATGGGGGGTTCGAGGGACTAGCGGGAGTAGATACGCAGTATTTT
TRBD2,NA,TRBV10-2,TRBJ2-1,CASSSGTSGRYEQFF,TGCGCCAGCAGTTCCGGGACTAGCGGGAGATATGAGCAGTTCTTC
TRBD1,NA,TRBV6-5,TRBJ1-1,CASSHQGTGATEAFF,TGTGCCAGCAGTCACCAAGGGACAGGGGCCACTGAAGCTTTCTTT
TRBD1,NA,TRBV13,TRBJ1-4,CASSWDSLNEKLFF,TGTGCCAGCAGTTGGGACAGCTTGAATGAAAAACTGTTTTTT
TRBD1,NA,TRBV19,TRBJ1-6,CASSQETGGSTLNSPLHF,TGTGCCAGTAGTCAAGAAACAGGGGGCTCAACCCTTAATTCACCCCTCCACTTT
NA,NA,TRBV5-1,TRBJ1-6,CASGTGFLNNSPLHF,TGCGCCAGCGGTACAGGGTTTCTCAACAATTCACCCCTCCACTTT
NA,NA,TRBV11-3,TRBJ2-5,CASSLGGGLQETQYF,TGTGCCAGCAGCTTGGGCGGAGGCCTCCAAGAGACCCAGTACTTC
TRBD2,NA,TRBV24-1,TRBJ2-3,CATSDFGGRSWSDTQYF,TGTGCCACCAGTGATTTTGGCGGGAGGAGTTGGTCAGATACGCAGTATTTT
TRBD1,NA,TRBV18,TRBJ2-4,CASSPTRDSPQGQYF,TGTGCCAGCTCACCTACCCGGGACAGCCCCCAGGGTCAGTACTTC
TRBD2,NA,TRBV4-2,TRBJ2-2,CASSQEGSGKVGELFF,TGTGCCAGCAGCCAAGAAGGCAGCGGGAAGGTCGGGGAGCTGTTTTTT
NA,NA,TRBV7-8,TRBJ1-6,CASSFTGLSSPLHF,TGTGCCAGCAGCTTCACAGGTCTGAGTTCACCCCTCCACTTT
TRBD1,once,TRBV2,TRBJ2-7,CASSVGPGGSYEQYF,TGTGCCAGCAGTGTGGGGCCAGGGGGATCGTACGAGCAGTACTTC
TRBD2,once,TRBV5-4,TRBJ2-7,CASSPFSGIVSEQYF,TGTGCCAGCAGCCCATTTAGCGGGATAGTCTCTGAGCAGTACTTC
TRBD1,NA,TRBV5-6,TRBJ1-5,CASSRTGGFQPQHF,TGTGCCAGCAGCCGGACAGGGGGATTTCAGCCCCAGCATTTT